This T cell receptor beta chain was identified in a study of cytomegalovirus exposure and HLA in healthy donors. PCR involved 60 Vbeta and 13 Jbeta primers. TCRdb's table, derived via immunoSEQ multiplex PCR, lists solely in-frame clones and lacks some. The repertoire has about 69,000 clones, 65% to 75% of them found once; the top ten carry around 10%. As concerns this clone: Antigen unknown.

When sampled, the donors appeared nominally healthy, though they likely had unrecorded immune exposures. Study findings and constraints: The study recorded 150 to 200 TCR beta chains that were cytomegalovirus-associated. Reported findings show TCR beta sequences accurately forecast HLA-A and HLA-B alleles in most subjects.

This clonotype was obtained from a woman between 55 and 75 years old in good health and CMV-seropositive. Sequences were obtained from PBMCs.

The CDR3 nucleotides read TGTGCCAGCAGCGTAGAGGCCGGAGGCTATGGCTACACCTTC. It specifies CASSVEAGGYGYTF. V usage is TRBV9 and J usage is TRBJ1-2; D gene ambiguous. This CDR3 is built from 14 residues. Trimming pared 0 bases from V and 4 bases from J, leaving 10 bases between. Germline V gene data show CDR1 as SGDLS and CDR2 as YYNGEE. The entire variable domain, with the rest obtained from reference TRBV9 and TRBJ1-2, is as follows: DSGVTQTPKHLITATGQRVTLRCSPRSGDLSVYWYQQSLDQGLQFLIQYYNGEERAKGNILERFSAQQFPDLHSELNLSSLELGDSALYFCASSVEAGGYGYTFGSGTRLTVV.